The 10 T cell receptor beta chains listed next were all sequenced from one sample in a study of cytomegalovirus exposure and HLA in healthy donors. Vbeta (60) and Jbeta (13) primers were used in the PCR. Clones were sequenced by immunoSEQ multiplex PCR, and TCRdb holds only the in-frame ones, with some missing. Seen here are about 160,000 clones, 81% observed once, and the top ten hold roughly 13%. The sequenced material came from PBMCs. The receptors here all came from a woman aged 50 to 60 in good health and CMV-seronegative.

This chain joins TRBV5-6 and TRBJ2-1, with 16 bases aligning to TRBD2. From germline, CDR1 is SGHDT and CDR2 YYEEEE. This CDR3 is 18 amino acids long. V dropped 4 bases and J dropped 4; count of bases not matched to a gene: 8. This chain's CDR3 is CASSEGLAGGPAYNEQFF. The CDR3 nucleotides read TGTGCCAGCAGCGAGGGACTAGCGGGGGGGCCGGCTTACAATGAGCAGTTCTTC.

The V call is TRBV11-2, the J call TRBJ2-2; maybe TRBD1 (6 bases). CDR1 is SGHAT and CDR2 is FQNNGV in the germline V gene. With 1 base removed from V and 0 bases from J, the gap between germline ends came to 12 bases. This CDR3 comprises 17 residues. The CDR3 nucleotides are TGTGCCAGCAGCTTAGGCAGGGGCGGATCGAACACCGGGGAGCTGTTTTTT. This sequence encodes CASSLGRGGSNTGELFF.

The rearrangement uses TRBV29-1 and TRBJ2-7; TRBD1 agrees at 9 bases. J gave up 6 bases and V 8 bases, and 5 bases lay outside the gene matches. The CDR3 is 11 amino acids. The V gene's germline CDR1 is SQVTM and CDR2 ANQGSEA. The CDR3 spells CSTRTGAEQYF. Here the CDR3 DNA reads TGCAGCACGAGGACAGGGGCCGAGCAGTACTTC.

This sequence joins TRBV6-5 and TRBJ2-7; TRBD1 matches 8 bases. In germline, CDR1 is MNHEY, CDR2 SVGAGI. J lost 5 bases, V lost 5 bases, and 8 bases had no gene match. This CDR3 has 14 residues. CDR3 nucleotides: TGTGCCAGCAGTCTCGGCAGGGGGCTCGACGAGCAGTACTTC. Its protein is CASSLGRGLDEQYF.

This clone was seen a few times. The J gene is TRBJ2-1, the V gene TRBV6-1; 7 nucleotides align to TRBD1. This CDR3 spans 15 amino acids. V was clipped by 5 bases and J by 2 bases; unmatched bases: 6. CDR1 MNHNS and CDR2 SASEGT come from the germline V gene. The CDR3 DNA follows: TGTGCCAGCAGTTGGGACAGCGAGGCCTACAATGAGCAGTTCTTC. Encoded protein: CASSWDSEAYNEQFF.

CDR3 amino acids: CASSTIGTGHNEQFF. CDR3 nucleotides: TGTGCCAGCAGTACTATCGGGACAGGGCATAATGAGCAGTTCTTC. The V and J genes are TRBV27 and TRBJ2-1, with 9 bases matching TRBD1. V dropped 5 bases and J dropped 7; count of bases not matched to a gene: 9. Germline V lookup: CDR1 MNHEY, CDR2 SMNVEV (reference sequence). This CDR3 region has 15 residues.

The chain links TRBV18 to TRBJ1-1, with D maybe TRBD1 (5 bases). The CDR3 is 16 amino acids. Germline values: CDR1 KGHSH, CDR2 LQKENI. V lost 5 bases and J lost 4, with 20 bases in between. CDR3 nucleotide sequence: TGTGCCAGCTCAGAAACGGGTCCAGGAGGGGTCACTGAAGCTTTCTTT. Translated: CASSETGPGGVTEAFF.

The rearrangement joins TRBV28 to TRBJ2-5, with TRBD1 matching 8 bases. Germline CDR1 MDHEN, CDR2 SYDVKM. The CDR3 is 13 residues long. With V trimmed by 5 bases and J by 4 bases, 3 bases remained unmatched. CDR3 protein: CASSDTGGETQYF. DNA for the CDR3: TGTGCCAGCAGTGATACAGGGGGAGAGACCCAGTACTTC.

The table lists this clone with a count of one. This CDR3 reads CASSFGLAGDEQFF. The DNA for the CDR3 is TGTGCCAGCAGCTTTGGACTAGCAGGCGATGAGCAGTTCTTC. The chain employs TRBV7-3 and TRBJ2-1; 8 bases line up with TRBD2. Looked up from germline, CDR1 is SGHTA and CDR2 is FQGTGA. V lost 3 bases, J lost 8 bases, and 6 bases stayed unmatched. This CDR3 comprises 14 residues.

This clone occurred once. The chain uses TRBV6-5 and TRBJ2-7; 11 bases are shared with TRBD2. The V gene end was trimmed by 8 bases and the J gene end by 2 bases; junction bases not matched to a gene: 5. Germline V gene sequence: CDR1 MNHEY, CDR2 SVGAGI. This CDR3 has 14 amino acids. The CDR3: CASSRLAGPYEQYF. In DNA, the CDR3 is TGTGCCAGCTCCCGACTAGCGGGACCCTACGAGCAGTACTTC.